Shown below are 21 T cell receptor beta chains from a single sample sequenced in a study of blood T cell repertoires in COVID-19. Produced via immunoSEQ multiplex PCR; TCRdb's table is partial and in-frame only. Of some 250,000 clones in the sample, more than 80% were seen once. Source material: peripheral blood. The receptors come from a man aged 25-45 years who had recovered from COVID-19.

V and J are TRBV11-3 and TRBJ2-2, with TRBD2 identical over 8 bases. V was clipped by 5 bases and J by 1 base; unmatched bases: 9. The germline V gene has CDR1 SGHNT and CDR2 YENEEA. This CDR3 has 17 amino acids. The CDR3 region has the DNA TGTGCCAGCAGCGACCTGCTGGCGGGGGGGAACACCGGGGAGCTGTTTTTT. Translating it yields CASSDLLAGGNTGELFF. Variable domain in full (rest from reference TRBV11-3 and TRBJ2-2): EAGVVQSPRYKIIEKKQPVAFWCNPISGHNTLYWYLQNLGQGPELLIRYENEEAVDDSQLPKDRFSAERLKGVDSTLKIQPAELGDSAVYLCASSDLLAGGNTGELFFGEGSRLTVL.

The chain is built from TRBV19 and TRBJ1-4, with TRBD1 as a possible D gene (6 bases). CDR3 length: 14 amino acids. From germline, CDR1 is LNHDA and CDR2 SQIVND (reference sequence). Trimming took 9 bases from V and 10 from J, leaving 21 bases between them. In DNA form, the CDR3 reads TGTGCCAGCTCAATAAACAACAGGGACGTAAAACTGTTTTTT. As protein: CASSINNRDVKLFF.

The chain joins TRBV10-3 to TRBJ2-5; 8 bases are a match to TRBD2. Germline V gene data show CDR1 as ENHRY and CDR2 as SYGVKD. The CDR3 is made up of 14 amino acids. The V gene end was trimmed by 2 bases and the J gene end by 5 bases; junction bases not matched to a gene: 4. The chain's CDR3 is CAISEDGGGETQYF. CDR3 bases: TGTGCCATCAGTGAGGACGGCGGGGGGGAGACCCAGTACTTC.

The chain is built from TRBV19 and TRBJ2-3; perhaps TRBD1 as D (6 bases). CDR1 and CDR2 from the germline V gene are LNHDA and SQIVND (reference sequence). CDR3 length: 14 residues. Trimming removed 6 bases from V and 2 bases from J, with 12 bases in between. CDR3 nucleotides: TGTGCCAGTAGGGCAGGGGATAACACAGATACGCAGTATTTT. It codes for CASRAGDNTDTQYF.

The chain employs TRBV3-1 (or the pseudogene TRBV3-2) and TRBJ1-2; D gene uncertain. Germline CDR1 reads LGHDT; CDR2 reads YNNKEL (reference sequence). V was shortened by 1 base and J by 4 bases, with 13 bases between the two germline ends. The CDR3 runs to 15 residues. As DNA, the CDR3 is TGTGCCAGCAGCCAAGCCGGTGTGGAGGGCTATGGCTACACCTTC. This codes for CASSQAGVEGYGYTF.

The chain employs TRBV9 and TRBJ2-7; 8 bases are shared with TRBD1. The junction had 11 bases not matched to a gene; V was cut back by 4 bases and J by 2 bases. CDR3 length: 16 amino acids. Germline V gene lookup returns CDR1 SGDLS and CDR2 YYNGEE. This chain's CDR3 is CASSSRPGQGTYEQYF. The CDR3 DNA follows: TGTGCCAGCAGCTCTCGTCCAGGACAGGGTACCTACGAGCAGTACTTC.

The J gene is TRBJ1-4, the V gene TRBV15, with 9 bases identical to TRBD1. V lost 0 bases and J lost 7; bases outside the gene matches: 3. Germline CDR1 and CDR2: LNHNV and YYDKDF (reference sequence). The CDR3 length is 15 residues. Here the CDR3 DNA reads TGTGCCACCAGCAGAGAACAGGGGGCGACTGAAAAACTGTTTTTT. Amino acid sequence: CATSREQGATEKLFF.

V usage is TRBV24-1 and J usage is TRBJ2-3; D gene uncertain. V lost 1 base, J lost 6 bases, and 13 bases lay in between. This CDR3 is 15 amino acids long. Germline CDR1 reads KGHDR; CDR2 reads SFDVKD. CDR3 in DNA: TGTGCCACCAGTGATTTCGGCCCCTTAGCCGATACGCAGTATTTT. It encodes CATSDFGPLADTQYF.

The CDR3 protein is CASSPVLLVRISVNTEAFF. The CDR3, as DNA: TGTGCCAGCTCACCAGTCCTCCTCGTGAGGATATCGGTGAACACTGAAGCTTTCTTT. This chain joins TRBV18 and TRBJ1-1; no clear D. Germline V gene lookup returns CDR1 KGHSH and CDR2 LQKENI. The CDR3 totals 19 residues. Trimming stripped 2 bases from V and 0 bases from J, with 22 bases between.

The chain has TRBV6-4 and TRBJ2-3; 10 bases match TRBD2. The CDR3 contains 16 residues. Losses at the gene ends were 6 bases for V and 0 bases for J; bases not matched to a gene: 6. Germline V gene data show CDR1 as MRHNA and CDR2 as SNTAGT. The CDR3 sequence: CASSPRTSGSTDTQYF. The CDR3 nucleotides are TGTGCCAGCAGCCCTAGGACTAGCGGAAGCACAGATACGCAGTATTTT.

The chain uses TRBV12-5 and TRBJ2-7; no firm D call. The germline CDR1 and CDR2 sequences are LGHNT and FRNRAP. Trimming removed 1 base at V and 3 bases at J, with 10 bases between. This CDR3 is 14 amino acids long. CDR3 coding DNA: TGTGCTAGTGGTTTGGCAACAAATAACTACGAGCAGTACTTC. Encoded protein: CASGLATNNYEQYF.

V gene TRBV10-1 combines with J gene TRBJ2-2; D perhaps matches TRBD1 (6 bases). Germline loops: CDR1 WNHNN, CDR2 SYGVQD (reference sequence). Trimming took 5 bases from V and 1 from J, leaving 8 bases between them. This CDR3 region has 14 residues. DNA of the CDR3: TGCGCCAGCAGTCGGACAGTGAACACCGGGGAGCTGTTTTTT. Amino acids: CASSRTVNTGELFF.

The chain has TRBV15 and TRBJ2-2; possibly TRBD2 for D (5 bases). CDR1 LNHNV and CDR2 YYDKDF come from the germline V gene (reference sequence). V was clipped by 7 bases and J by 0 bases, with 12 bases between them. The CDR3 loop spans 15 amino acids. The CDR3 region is CATIPGNSNTGELFF. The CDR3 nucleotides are TGTGCCACCATCCCGGGAAACTCGAACACCGGGGAGCTGTTTTTT.

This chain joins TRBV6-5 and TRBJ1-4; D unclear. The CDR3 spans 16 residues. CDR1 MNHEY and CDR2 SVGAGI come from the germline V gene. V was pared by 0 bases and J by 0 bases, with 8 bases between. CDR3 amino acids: CASSYSGGATNEKLFF. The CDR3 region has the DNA TGTGCCAGCAGTTACTCGGGAGGAGCAACTAATGAAAAACTGTTTTTT.

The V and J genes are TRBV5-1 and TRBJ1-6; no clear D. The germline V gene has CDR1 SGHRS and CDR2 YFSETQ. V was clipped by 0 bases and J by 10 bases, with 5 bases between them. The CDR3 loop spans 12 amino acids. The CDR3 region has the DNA TGCGCCAGCAGCTTGGGAGGGTCACCCCTCCACTTT. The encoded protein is CASSLGGSPLHF. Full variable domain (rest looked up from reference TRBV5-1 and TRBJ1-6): KAGVTQTPRYLIKTRGQQVTLSCSPISGHRSVSWYQQTPGQGLQFLFEYFSETQRNKGNFPGRFSGRQFSNSRSEMNVSTLELGDSALYLCASSLGGSPLHFGNGTRLTVT.

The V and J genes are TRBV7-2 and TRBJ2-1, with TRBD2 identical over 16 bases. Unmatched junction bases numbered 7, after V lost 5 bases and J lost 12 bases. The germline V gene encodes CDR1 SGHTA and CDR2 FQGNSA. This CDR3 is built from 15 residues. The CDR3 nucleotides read TGTGCCAGCAGCCCCGGGACTAGCGGGGGGGCGACGCAGTTCTTC. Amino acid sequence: CASSPGTSGGATQFF.

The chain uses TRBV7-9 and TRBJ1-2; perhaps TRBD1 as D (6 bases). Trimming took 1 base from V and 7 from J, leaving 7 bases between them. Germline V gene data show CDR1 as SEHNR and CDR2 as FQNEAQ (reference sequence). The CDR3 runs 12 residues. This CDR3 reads CASSLEQGGYTF. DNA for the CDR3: TGTGCCAGCAGCTTAGAACAGGGTGGCTACACCTTC.

DNA for the CDR3: TGTGCCAGCAGTTATAACAGCCTTTCTATTGAAGCTTTCTTT. Translated: CASSYNSLSIEAFF. The gene calls are TRBV6-5 and TRBJ1-1, with D hard to call. V shed 3 bases and J shed 7 bases, with 15 bases lying between them. Germline values: CDR1 MNHEY, CDR2 SVGAGI. The CDR3 has 14 residues.

CDR3 coding DNA: TGCAGTGCTAGTCCCGGGATCAACTCCTACGAGCAGTACTTC. Its translation: CSASPGINSYEQYF. The rearrangement joins TRBV20-1 to TRBJ2-7; D may be TRBD2 (5 bases). The CDR3 length is 14 residues. V was clipped by 3 bases and J by 0 bases, with 12 bases between them. Germline CDR1 and CDR2: DFQATT and SNEGSKA (reference sequence).

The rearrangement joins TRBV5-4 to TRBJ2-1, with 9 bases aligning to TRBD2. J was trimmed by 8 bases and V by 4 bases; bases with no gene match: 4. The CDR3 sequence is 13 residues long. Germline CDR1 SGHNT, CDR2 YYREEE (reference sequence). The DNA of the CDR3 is TGTGCCAGCAGCGTTAGCGGGGGCGATGAGCAGTTCTTC. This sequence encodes CASSVSGGDEQFF. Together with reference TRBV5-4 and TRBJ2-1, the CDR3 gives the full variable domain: ETGVTQSPTHLIKTRGQQVTLRCSSQSGHNTVSWYQQALGQGPQFIFQYYREEENGRGNFPPRFSGLQFPNYSSELNVNALELDDSALYLCASSVSGGDEQFFGPGTRLTVL.

CDR3: CASSQDGLAGGETQYF. For the CDR3, the DNA is TGTGCCAGCAGCCAAGATGGTCTAGCGGGTGGAGAGACCCAGTACTTC. The chain employs TRBV3-1 (or the pseudogene TRBV3-2) and TRBJ2-5, with TRBD2 matching over 8 bases. The CDR3 loop spans 16 amino acids. The junction had 7 bases not matched to a gene; V was cut back by 0 bases and J by 4 bases. Germline V gene data show CDR1 as LGHDT and CDR2 as YNNKEL (reference sequence).